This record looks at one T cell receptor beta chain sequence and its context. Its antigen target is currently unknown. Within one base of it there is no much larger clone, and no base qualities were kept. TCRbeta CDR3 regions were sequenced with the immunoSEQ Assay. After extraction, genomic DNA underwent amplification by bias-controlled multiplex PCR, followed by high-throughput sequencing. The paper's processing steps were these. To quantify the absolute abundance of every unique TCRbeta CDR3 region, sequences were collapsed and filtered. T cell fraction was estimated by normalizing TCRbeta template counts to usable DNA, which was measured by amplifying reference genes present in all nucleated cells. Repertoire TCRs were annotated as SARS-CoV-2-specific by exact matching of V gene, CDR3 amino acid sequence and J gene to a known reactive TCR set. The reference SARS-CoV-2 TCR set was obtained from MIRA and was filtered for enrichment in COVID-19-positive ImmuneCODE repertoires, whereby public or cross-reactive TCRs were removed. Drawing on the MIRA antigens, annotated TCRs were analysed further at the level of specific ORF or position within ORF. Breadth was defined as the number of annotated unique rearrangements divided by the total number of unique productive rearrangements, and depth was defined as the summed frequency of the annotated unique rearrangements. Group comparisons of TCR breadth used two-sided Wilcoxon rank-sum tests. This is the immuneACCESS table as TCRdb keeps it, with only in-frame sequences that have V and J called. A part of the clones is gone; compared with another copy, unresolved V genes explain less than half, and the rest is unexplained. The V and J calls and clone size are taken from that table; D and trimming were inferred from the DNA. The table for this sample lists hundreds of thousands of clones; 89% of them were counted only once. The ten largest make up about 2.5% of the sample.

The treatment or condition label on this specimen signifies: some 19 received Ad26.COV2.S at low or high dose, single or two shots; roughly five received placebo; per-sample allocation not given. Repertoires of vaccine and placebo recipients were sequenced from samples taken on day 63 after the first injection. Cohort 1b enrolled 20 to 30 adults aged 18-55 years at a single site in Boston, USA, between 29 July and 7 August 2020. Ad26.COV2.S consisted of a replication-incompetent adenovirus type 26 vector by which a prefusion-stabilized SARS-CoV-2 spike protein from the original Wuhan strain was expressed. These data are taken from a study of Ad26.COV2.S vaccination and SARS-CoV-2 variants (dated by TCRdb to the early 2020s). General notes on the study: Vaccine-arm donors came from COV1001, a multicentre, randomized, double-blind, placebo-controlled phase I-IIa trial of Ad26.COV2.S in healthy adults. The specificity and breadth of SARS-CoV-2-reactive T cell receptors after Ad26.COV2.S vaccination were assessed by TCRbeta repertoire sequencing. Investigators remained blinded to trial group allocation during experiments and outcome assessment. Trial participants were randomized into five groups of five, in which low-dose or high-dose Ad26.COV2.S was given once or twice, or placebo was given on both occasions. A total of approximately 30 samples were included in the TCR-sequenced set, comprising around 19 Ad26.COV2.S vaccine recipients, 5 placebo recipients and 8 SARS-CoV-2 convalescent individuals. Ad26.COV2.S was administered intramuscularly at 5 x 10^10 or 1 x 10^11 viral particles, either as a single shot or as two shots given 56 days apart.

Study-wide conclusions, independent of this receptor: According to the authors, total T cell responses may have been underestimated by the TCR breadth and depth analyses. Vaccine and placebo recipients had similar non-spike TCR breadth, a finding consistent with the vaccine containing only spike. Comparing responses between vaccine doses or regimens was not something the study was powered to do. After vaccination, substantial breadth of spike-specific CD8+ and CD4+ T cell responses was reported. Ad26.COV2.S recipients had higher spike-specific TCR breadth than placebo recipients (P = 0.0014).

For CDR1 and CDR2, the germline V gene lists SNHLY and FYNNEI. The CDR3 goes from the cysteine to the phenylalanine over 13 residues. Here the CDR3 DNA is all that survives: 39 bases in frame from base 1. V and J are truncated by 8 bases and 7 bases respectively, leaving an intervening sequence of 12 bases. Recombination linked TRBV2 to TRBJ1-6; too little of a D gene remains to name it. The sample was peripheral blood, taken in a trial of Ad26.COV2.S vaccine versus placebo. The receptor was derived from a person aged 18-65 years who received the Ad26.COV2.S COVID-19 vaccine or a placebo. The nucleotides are TGTGCCAGCGAAATGTTTGGCAATTCACCCCTCCACTTT. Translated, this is CASEMFGNSPLHF.